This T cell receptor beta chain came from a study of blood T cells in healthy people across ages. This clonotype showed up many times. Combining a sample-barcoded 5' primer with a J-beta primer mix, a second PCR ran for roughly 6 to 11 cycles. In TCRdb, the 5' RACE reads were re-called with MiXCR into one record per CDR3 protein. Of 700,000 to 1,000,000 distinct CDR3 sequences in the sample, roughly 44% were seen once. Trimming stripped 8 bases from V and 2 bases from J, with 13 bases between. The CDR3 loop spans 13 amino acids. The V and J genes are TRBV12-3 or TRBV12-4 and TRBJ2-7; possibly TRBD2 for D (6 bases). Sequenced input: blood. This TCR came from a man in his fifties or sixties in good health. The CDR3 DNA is TGTGCCAGCGCCGTTGGGGGGACCTACGAGCAGTACTTC. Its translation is CASAVGGTYEQYF.